A single sample is the source of the 10 T cell receptor beta chains below, sequenced in a study of blood T cell repertoires in COVID-19. Data came from immunoSEQ multiplex PCR; TCRdb stores just in-frame clones and leaves some out. Of some 220,000 clones in the sample, approximately 81% were seen once. Specimen: peripheral blood. These receptors all come from a woman in her sixties or seventies who had recovered from COVID-19.

This clone was found a few times. The genes are TRBV4-2 and TRBJ1-2, with a possible D match to TRBD1 (5 bases). V shed 0 bases and J shed 8 bases, with 16 bases lying between them. The CDR3 is 15 amino acids. The germline V gene encodes CDR1 LGHNA and CDR2 YNFKEQ. This CDR3 reads CASSQDLGAIRGYTF. The CDR3 DNA is TGTGCCAGCAGCCAAGACCTAGGGGCTATTAGGGGCTACACCTTC.

The chain links TRBV19 to TRBJ2-1; the match to TRBD2 covers 9 bases. CDR3 length: 16 residues. V shed 7 bases, J shed 0 bases, and the junction held 7 bases outside the gene matches. Germline-derived CDR1 and CDR2 are LNHDA and SQIVND (reference sequence). CDR3 residues: CASTGAGGSSYNEQFF. CDR3 sequence (DNA): TGTGCCAGTACCGGCGCGGGGGGGAGCTCCTACAATGAGCAGTTCTTC.

This rearrangement joins TRBV18 to TRBJ1-2; 10 positions agree with TRBD1. V lost 3 bases to trimming and J lost 6 bases; unmatched junction nucleotides: 13. The CDR3 spans 17 residues. Per the germline V gene, CDR1 is KGHSH and CDR2 is LQKENI. The CDR3: CASSPTGTGVVLDGYTF. For the CDR3, the DNA is TGTGCCAGCTCACCCACCGGGACAGGGGTTGTATTGGATGGCTACACCTTC.

J is TRBJ2-3 and V is TRBV27; no clear D. This CDR3 has 13 residues. Germline V gene sequence: CDR1 MNHEY, CDR2 SMNVEV (reference sequence). V was clipped by 2 bases and J by 2 bases, with 5 bases between them. CDR3 bases: TGTGCCAGCAGTTTACAGAACACAGATACGCAGTATTTT. The encoded protein is CASSLQNTDTQYF.

This clone was counted many times. The V and J genes are TRBV2 and TRBJ2-5; 9 nucleotides agree with TRBD1. The J segment lost 5 bases and the V segment lost 7 bases, leaving 14 bases of the junction unmatched. The CDR3 has 16 residues. Germline V gene data show CDR1 as SNHLY and CDR2 as FYNNEI. CDR3 residues: CASKFRGTGSVETQYF. The DNA for the CDR3 is TGTGCCAGCAAATTTCGAGGGACAGGGTCTGTCGAGACCCAGTACTTC.

CDR3 residues: CASSQGRTGGYEQYF. For the CDR3, the DNA is TGCGCCAGCAGCCAAGGAAGGACAGGGGGCTACGAGCAGTACTTC. The chain uses TRBV4-1 and TRBJ2-7; TRBD1 aligns across 10 bases. The CDR3 spans 15 residues. J was trimmed by 3 bases and V by 1 base; bases with no gene match: 3. Germline-derived CDR1 and CDR2 are MGHRA and YSYEKL.

The CDR3 protein is CASTRGGPGNEQFF. CDR3 in DNA: TGTGCCAGCACCCGGGGGGGGCCAGGCAATGAGCAGTTCTTC. V is TRBV28 and J is TRBJ2-1, with 8 bases lining up with TRBD2. Germline CDR1 MDHEN, CDR2 SYDVKM. The ends lost 7 bases at V and 6 bases at J; junction bases unmatched: 8. CDR3 length: 14 residues.

V usage is TRBV7-8 and J usage is TRBJ1-5; no reliable D call. Trimming took 3 bases from V and 5 from J, leaving 14 bases between them. The CDR3 is 15 amino acids. Germline CDR1 is SGHVS and CDR2 is FQNEAQ. CDR3 loop: CASSFTRGLDQPQHF. The CDR3 region has the DNA TGTGCCAGCAGCTTTACTCGAGGCCTGGATCAGCCCCAGCATTTT.

This chain's CDR3 is CASSRRASGGHRADTQYF. CDR3 nucleotides: TGTGCCAGCAGTCGTAGGGCGAGCGGGGGTCACCGAGCAGATACGCAGTATTTT. The V and J genes are TRBV9 and TRBJ2-3, with 8 positions matching TRBD2. This CDR3 contains 18 residues. Trimming removed 5 bases from V and 4 bases from J; junction bases left unmatched: 18. Germline lookup yields CDR1 SGDLS and CDR2 YYNGEE. The full variable domain, its missing parts supplied by reference TRBV9 and TRBJ2-3, is DSGVTQTPKHLITATGQRVTLRCSPRSGDLSVYWYQQSLDQGLQFLIQYYNGEERAKGNILERFSAQQFPDLHSELNLSSLELGDSALYFCASSRRASGGHRADTQYFGPGTRLTVL.

The genes are TRBV5-1 and TRBJ1-4; 8 nucleotides agree with TRBD1. The CDR3 covers 14 residues. After removal of 3 bases from V and 7 bases from J, the junction contained 5 bases not matched to a gene. Germline assignment: CDR1 SGHRS and CDR2 YFSETQ. The CDR3 reads CASSSDRVGEKLFF. CDR3 bases: TGCGCCAGCAGCTCGGACAGGGTCGGTGAAAAACTGTTTTTT.